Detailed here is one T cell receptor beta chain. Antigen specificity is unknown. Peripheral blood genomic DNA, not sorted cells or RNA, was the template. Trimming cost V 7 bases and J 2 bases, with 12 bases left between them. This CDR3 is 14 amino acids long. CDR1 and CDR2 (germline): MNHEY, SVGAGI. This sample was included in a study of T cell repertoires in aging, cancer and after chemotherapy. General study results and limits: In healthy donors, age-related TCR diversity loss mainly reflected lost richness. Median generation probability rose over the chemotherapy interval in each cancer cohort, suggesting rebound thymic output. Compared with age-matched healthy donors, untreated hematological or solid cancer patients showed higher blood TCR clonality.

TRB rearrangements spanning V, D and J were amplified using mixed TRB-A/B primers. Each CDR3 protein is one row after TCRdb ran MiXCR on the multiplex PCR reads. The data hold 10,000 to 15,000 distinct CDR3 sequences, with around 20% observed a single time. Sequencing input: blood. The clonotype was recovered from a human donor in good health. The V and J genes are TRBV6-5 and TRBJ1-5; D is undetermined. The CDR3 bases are TGTGCCAGCAATAGAGGGTCGGGCAATCAGCCCCAGCATTTT. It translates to CASNRGSGNQPQHF.